Presented here are 15 T cell receptor beta chains from one specimen sequenced in a study of blood T cell repertoires in COVID-19. Using immunoSEQ multiplex PCR, the repertoire was profiled, and TCRdb retains in-frame clones only, with some absent. This sample yields a few hundred thousand clones, of which over 75% are seen a single time; roughly 2% belongs to the top ten. The sample comprised peripheral blood. These receptors all stem from a man aged 25-45 years who had recovered from COVID-19.

The table lists this clone with a few counts. V usage is TRBV19 and J usage is TRBJ1-5; TRBD1 might be the D (6 bases). Between the trimmed V and J ends, which lost 7 bases and 6 bases, there was a span of 16 bases. The germline CDR1 and CDR2 sequences are LNHDA and SQIVND (reference sequence). This CDR3 has 14 amino acids. The CDR3 loop is CASTSRGVGQPQHF. CDR3 sequence (DNA): TGTGCCAGTACGAGCAGGGGAGTAGGTCAGCCCCAGCATTTT.

This clone was picked up one time. The CDR3 DNA sequence: TGTGCCAGCAGGAGGAAGCAAGAGACCCAGTACTTC. This codes for CASRRKQETQYF. V and J are TRBV25-1 and TRBJ2-5, with D uncertain. V was pared by 6 bases and J by 2 bases, with 7 bases between. The CDR3 contains 12 residues. Germline CDR1 reads MGHDK; CDR2 reads SYGVNS.

V gene TRBV10-3 combines with J gene TRBJ1-1; no reliable D call. The CDR3 has 16 residues. V gave up 3 bases and J gave up 1 base, with 15 bases separating them. The germline gives CDR1 ENHRY, CDR2 SYGVKD. This chain's CDR3 is CAISETGFSGNTEAFF. The CDR3, as DNA: TGTGCCATCAGTGAAACGGGGTTCTCGGGGAACACTGAAGCTTTCTTT.

The CDR3 coding sequence is TGCGCCACTCACCTCGGACAGGAGAATTCACCCCTCCACTTT. As protein: CATHLGQENSPLHF. The V call is TRBV5-1, the J call TRBJ1-6; 7 positions match TRBD1. Trimming removed 9 bases from V and 7 bases from J; junction bases left unmatched: 10. CDR3 length: 14 amino acids. CDR1 is SGHRS, CDR2 YFSETQ, per germline.

The rearrangement joins TRBV6-5 to TRBJ2-5; the match to TRBD2 covers 12 bases. Germline CDR1 is MNHEY and CDR2 is SVGAGI. The CDR3 has 16 amino acids. With V trimmed by 2 bases and J by 2 bases, 3 bases remained unmatched. CDR3 residues: CASSYRGLAGQETQYF. The CDR3 coding sequence is TGTGCCAGCAGTTACCGTGGACTAGCGGGACAAGAGACCCAGTACTTC.

This clone was seen once. The rearrangement links TRBV7-7 to TRBJ2-1; D perhaps matches TRBD2 (6 bases). This CDR3 is 17 amino acids long. The V end lost 5 bases, the J end lost 0 bases, and 17 bases lay between the germline ends. Germline loops: CDR1 SSHAT, CDR2 FNYEAQ (reference sequence). The CDR3 loop reads CASSPGGASSSYNEQFF. The CDR3 region has the DNA TGTGCCAGCAGCCCCGGGGGAGCTTCTAGCTCCTACAATGAGCAGTTCTTC. The entire variable domain, with the rest obtained from reference TRBV7-7 and TRBJ2-1, is as follows: GAGVSQSPRYKVTKRGQDVTLRCDPISSHATLYWYQQALGQGPEFLTYFNYEAQPDKSGLPSDRFSAERPEGSISTLTIQRTEQRDSAMYRCASSPGGASSSYNEQFFGPGTRLTVL.

The chain uses TRBV6-5 and TRBJ1-4, with a tentative D call TRBD1 (6 bases). The V and J ends lost 6 bases and 6 bases respectively, with 17 bases between them. The CDR3 has 15 amino acids. Looked up from germline, CDR1 is MNHEY and CDR2 is SVGAGI. The CDR3 nucleotides are TGTGCCAGCAGCCGCCTGGCAGGGGAAGATGAAAAACTGTTTTTT. Encoded protein: CASSRLAGEDEKLFF.

V gene TRBV12-5 combines with J gene TRBJ2-7; the match to TRBD2 covers 7 bases. The germline V gene encodes CDR1 LGHNT and CDR2 FRNRAP. The CDR3 contains 15 residues. V shed 6 bases and J 2 bases; nucleotides not matched to a gene: 10. Here the CDR3 reads CASGQSGGLAYEQYF. CDR3 DNA: TGTGCTAGTGGCCAGTCCGGAGGACTAGCCTACGAGCAGTACTTC.

The V and J genes are TRBV7-2 and TRBJ2-1, with TRBD2 matching over 10 bases. After removal of 5 bases from V and 9 bases from J, the junction contained 19 bases not matched to a gene. This CDR3 contains 18 residues. Germline CDR1 SGHTA, CDR2 FQGNSA. CDR3 region: CASSPFLAGDPREPEQFF. For the CDR3, the DNA is TGTGCCAGCAGCCCGTTCCTAGCGGGGGACCCGCGGGAGCCTGAGCAGTTCTTC.

V and J are TRBV2 and TRBJ1-2; D uncertain. CDR3 length: 11 residues. Per germline, CDR1 SNHLY and CDR2 FYNNEI. Trimming removed 1 base from V and 9 bases from J, with 6 bases in between. This CDR3 reads CASSEGGSYTF. CDR3 in DNA: TGTGCCAGCAGTGAAGGCGGTAGCTACACCTTC.

This clone showed up just a few times. This rearrangement joins TRBV5-4 to TRBJ1-3; 7 positions match TRBD1. The V segment lost 4 bases and the J segment 0 bases; nucleotides outside the gene matches: 7. The CDR3 sequence is 16 residues long. Germline CDR1 and CDR2: SGHNT and YYREEE (reference sequence). The chain's CDR3 is CASSAGGQYSGNTIYF. The CDR3 DNA follows: TGTGCCAGCAGCGCCGGGGGACAGTACTCTGGAAACACCATATATTTT.

This chain links TRBV2 with TRBJ2-7; D is perhaps TRBD1 (6 bases). Trimming pared 2 bases from V and 0 bases from J, leaving 11 bases between. Germline V gene data show CDR1 as SNHLY and CDR2 as FYNNEI. The CDR3 runs 15 residues. The CDR3 DNA follows: TGTGCCAGCAGTGAAACTTCGGACAGCTCCTACGAGCAGTACTTC. This encodes CASSETSDSSYEQYF.

The CDR3 DNA reads TGCGCCAGCAGCTTGGACAGGGCCGAGCAGTACTTC. As protein: CASSLDRAEQYF. The J gene is TRBJ2-7, the V gene TRBV5-1; tentatively, D is TRBD1 (6 bases). CDR1 and CDR2 from the germline V gene are SGHRS and YFSETQ. CDR3 length equals 12 residues. The V end lost 0 bases, the J end lost 6 bases, and 7 bases lay between the germline ends.

The rearrangement links TRBV7-2 to TRBJ1-1; D perhaps matches TRBD1 (5 bases). This CDR3 region has 17 residues. The V end lost 3 bases, the J end lost 3 bases, and 20 bases lay between the germline ends. Germline values: CDR1 SGHTA, CDR2 FQGNSA. The CDR3, as DNA: TGTGCCAGCAGCTTCCCAAGGGGCCGCGGTTCCTACACTGAAGCTTTCTTT. It codes for CASSFPRGRGSYTEAFF.

This chain links TRBV6-6 with TRBJ2-3; possibly TRBD1 for D (5 bases). CDR3 length equals 14 residues. Germline CDR1 and CDR2: MNHNY and SVGAGI (reference sequence). Trimming cost V 5 bases and J 3 bases, with 12 bases left between them. The CDR3, as DNA: TGTGCCAGCAGTCGGGCAGGGCAGACAGATACGCAGTATTTT. Its translation: CASSRAGQTDTQYF.